This T cell receptor (beta chain) stems from a study of cytotoxic CD8 clonotypes in ibrutinib-treated CLL (dated by TCRdb to about 2021). About the investigation overall: In this cohort, 15 or so patients were treatment-naive and roughly 10 were relapsed/refractory, while fewer than 18 had unmutated IGHV. Partial responses were observed in approximately 24 patients and complete responses in 2; after a median follow-up of 68 months, remission was maintained in approximately 15 patients and progression was observed in roughly twelve. The response samples were drawn at a median of roughly eleven months into treatment, with a range of roughly 6 to 40 months. On average, each sample yielded 255,043 productive templates and 80,000 to 95,000 productive rearrangements. Of the approximately 94 people in the trial, about 27 had longitudinal samples available. Cryopreserved peripheral blood mononuclear cells were obtained prior to treatment, at the time of response, and at either disease progression or sustained remission. Every sample from remission and from progressive disease was obtained while the patients were still on ibrutinib. Beyond this particular receptor, the publication reports: At baseline, clonality was higher than in age-matched healthy donors and showed a strong correlation with circulating CD8+ T-cell counts. Lymph node repertoires were not examined, and the timing of sampling was not matched between patients in sustained remission and those whose disease progressed. Public clonotypes were rare and either shrank or stayed stable during treatment, and the rise in clonality at ibrutinib response reflected expansion of private clonotypes. Clonality increased at ibrutinib response, stayed stable in sustained remission, and fell back toward baseline at progression.

Turning to this clone: This receptor's antigen is unknown. No much larger clone exists at a distance of one base, and base qualities are not known.

Each clonotype received, on average, 10x coverage in deep resolution sequencing performed on a MiSeq, where the target depth lay between 1 in 1 million and 1 in 200,000 T cells. TCR beta libraries were generated with the immunoSEQ hsTCRB Kit. The study's processing was this. The data were analyzed with ImmunoSEQ Analyzer and ImmunoSEQ Data Assistant, and V, D and J gene assignments followed IMGT definitions. Clonality, which ranges from 0 to 1, was calculated as one minus the normalized Shannon entropy of productive rearrangement frequencies. Public clonotype analysis was restricted to overrepresented clonotypes comprising at least 0.05% of each patient's repertoire. Repertoires from about a dozen age-matched healthy donors in immuneACCESS were used as clonality controls. TCRdb obtained this table from immuneACCESS and retained in-frame rearrangements with V and J assigned. These tables miss some clones; where compared with another copy, unresolved V genes account for less than half of the shortfall, and the remainder is unexplained. Clonal size and the V and J genes are those of that table, whereas D and trimming came from the DNA. Recorded for this sample are about 300,000 clones; approximately 76% of them occurred a single time. The ten largest clonotypes hold around 5.3% of the sample.

CDR1 SQVTM and CDR2 ANQGSEA were looked up in the germline V gene. The CDR3 goes from the cysteine to the phenylalanine over 13 residues. Only the CDR3 DNA is retained, 39 bases long and in frame from the first base. Trimming takes 2 bases from V and 0 bases from J, and the germline ends sit 8 bases apart. Taken with the paper, the label for time point translates to: progressive disease on ibrutinib. For TCR beta library preparation, roughly 1.8 micrograms of genomic DNA was extracted from cryopreserved PBMCs. Longitudinal blood samples from CLL patients receiving ibrutinib monotherapy were subjected to high-throughput TCR beta sequencing. The patients were enrolled in a single-center, open-label phase 2 trial of ibrutinib monotherapy.

This material consisted of PBMCs, taken at disease progression, from a patient treated with ibrutinib. Recombination connected TRBV29-1 to TRBJ2-7; no confident D gene assignment can be made. This TCR came from a human donor with chronic lymphocytic leukemia. The CDR3 in this case is CSVETESSYEQYF. The DNA sequence is given as TGCAGCGTTGAAACTGAAAGCTCCTACGAGCAGTACTTC.